The 20 T cell receptor beta chains below come from one sample, sequenced in a study of preoperative IRX-2 immunotherapy in early breast cancer. The treatment denotes: preoperative locoregional IRX-2 cytokine immunotherapy. The assay was immunoSEQ multiplex PCR, and TCRdb's table has in-frame clones only and misses some. This sample yields some 2,000 clones, of which around 80% are seen a single time; about 6% belongs to the top ten. Sample: tumor tissue, taken before IRX-2 immunotherapy. Receptors were obtained from a human donor with breast cancer.

This chain uses TRBV19 with TRBJ2-7, with 9 bases lining up with TRBD2. The germline V gene encodes CDR1 LNHDA and CDR2 SQIVND (reference sequence). The V and J ends lost 5 bases and 0 bases, in that order; junction bases with no gene match: 8. The CDR3 runs to 16 residues. CDR3 nucleotides: TGTGCCAGTAGTTCCAGCGGGGGGCCGAGCTCCTACGAGCAGTACTTC. Translating gives CASSSSGGPSSYEQYF.

The chain couples TRBV10-3 to TRBJ2-5, with TRBD2 identical over 8 bases. V lost 2 bases to trimming and J lost 3 bases; unmatched junction nucleotides: 14. Germline lookup yields CDR1 ENHRY and CDR2 SYGVKD. CDR3 length: 18 residues. DNA for the CDR3: TGTGCCATCAGTGAGCCAGACGGGACTAGGAAAGAAGAAGAGACCCAGTACTTC. It translates to CAISEPDGTRKEEETQYF.

The sample holds one count of this clone. V gene TRBV23-1 combines with J gene TRBJ2-1, with TRBD2 matching over 14 bases. TRBV23-1 is sorted into the ORF group, with uncertain function. The V segment lost 6 bases and the J segment 6 bases; nucleotides outside the gene matches: 4. This CDR3 is built from 15 residues. The CDR3 DNA reads as TGCGCCAGCAGCCAGGGACTAGCGGGAGTCAATGAGCAGTTCTTC. Its protein is CASSQGLAGVNEQFF.

The chain combines TRBV4-1 with TRBJ2-3; D gene ambiguous. Trimming cost V 4 bases and J 5 bases, with 16 bases left between them. The CDR3 loop spans 15 amino acids. Germline V gene data show CDR1 as MGHRA and CDR2 as YSYEKL. The CDR3 is CASSPGRAQVDTQYF. The CDR3 bases are TGCGCCAGCAGCCCGGGTAGGGCCCAGGTAGATACGCAGTATTTT.

CDR3 DNA sequence: TGTGCCAGCAGCTTGGGGCAGACCCAAGAGACCCAGTACTTC. It yields the protein CASSLGQTQETQYF. The V and J genes are TRBV11-3 and TRBJ2-5; D is possibly TRBD1 (5 bases). This CDR3 has 14 amino acids. V was clipped by 3 bases and J by 1 base, with 9 bases between them. The V gene's germline CDR1 is SGHNT and CDR2 YENEEA.

The chain links TRBV25-1 to TRBJ1-2; TRBD1 aligns across 12 bases. Trimming at V came to 0 bases and at J to 8 bases, leaving 10 bases not matched to a gene. This CDR3 spans 17 amino acids. Germline lookup yields CDR1 MGHDK and CDR2 SYGVNS. In DNA, the CDR3 is TGTGCCAGCAGTGAATATAATAGAGGGACAGGGGGCCGGGGCTACACCTTC. This encodes CASSEYNRGTGGRGYTF.

The chain has TRBV30 and TRBJ1-1, with a weak D call TRBD1 (5 bases). CDR1 is GTSNPN and CDR2 is SVGIG in the germline V gene (reference sequence). Trimming stripped 8 bases from V and 0 bases from J, with 19 bases between. CDR3 length: 15 amino acids. The CDR3 nucleotides read TGTGCCCGTGCTAGGGGCTCAGATATGAACACTGAAGCTTTCTTT. This translates into CARARGSDMNTEAFF.

This clone was seen only once. CDR3: CASSLARDSFSGELFF. Here the CDR3 DNA reads TGCGCCAGCAGCTTGGCTAGGGACAGCTTCTCCGGGGAGCTGTTTTTT. The rearrangement joins TRBV5-1 to TRBJ2-2; 7 bases match TRBD1. The length of the CDR3 is 16 residues. Germline-derived CDR1 and CDR2 are SGHRS and YFSETQ. The V and J ends lost 0 bases and 6 bases, in that order; junction bases with no gene match: 8.

V usage is TRBV7-2 and J usage is TRBJ2-2, with D possibly being TRBD1 (5 bases). From germline, CDR1 is SGHTA and CDR2 FQGNSA. Trimming shortened V by 3 bases and J by 5 bases, and 7 bases separated the two germline ends. The CDR3 has 13 amino acids. DNA of the CDR3: TGTGCCAGCAGCTTCTCAGGGACCGGGGAGCTGTTTTTT. Translating gives CASSFSGTGELFF.

There are a few counts of this clone. The V gene is TRBV6-8, the J gene TRBJ2-5; 9 bases are shared with TRBD2. With V trimmed by 2 bases and J by 1 base, 5 bases remained unmatched. Germline V CDR1 and CDR2: MNHGY, SAAAGT. This CDR3 region has 16 residues. CDR3 loop: CASSYGVSGGQETQYF. The DNA of the CDR3 is TGTGCCAGCAGTTACGGGGTTAGCGGGGGCCAAGAGACCCAGTACTTC.

This chain joins TRBV11-3 and TRBJ1-6; D call uncertain. This CDR3 comprises 16 residues. Germline V gives CDR1 SGHNT, CDR2 YENEEA. The V and J ends lost 3 bases and 6 bases respectively, with 15 bases between them. CDR3 DNA: TGTGCCAGCAGCTTGGTCGTGCCCGCCGTTAATTCACCCCTCCACTTT. Its protein product is CASSLVVPAVNSPLHF.

The gene calls are TRBV28 and TRBJ2-1; 9 nucleotides align to TRBD1. Germline-derived CDR1 and CDR2 are MDHEN and SYDVKM. V was pared by 5 bases and J by 6 bases, with 11 bases of the junction left unmatched. This CDR3 region has 16 residues. As DNA, the CDR3 is TGTGCCAGCAGTGGAACCGGGACAGGGTATCGCAATGAGCAGTTCTTC. Translated, it gives CASSGTGTGYRNEQFF.

This chain's CDR3 is CAISEGLGSYNEQFF. Partial CDR3 DNA: TGTGCCATCAGTGAGGGACTAGGCTCCTACAATGAGCAGTTC. The rearrangement links TRBV10-3 to TRBJ2-1; 7 bases are shared with TRBD2. Sequencing ends 1 residue short of the CDR3 end; the germline J gene provides the rest. The germline V gene has CDR1 ENHRY and CDR2 SYGVKD. The CDR3 runs to 15 residues. V was clipped by 2 bases and J by 0 bases; unmatched bases: 1.

The chain has TRBV6-8 and TRBJ2-1, with 7 bases aligning to TRBD2. This CDR3 spans 15 amino acids. Germline V CDR1 and CDR2: MNHGY, SAAAGT. The ends lost 7 bases at V and 0 bases at J; junction bases unmatched: 6. CDR3 sequence reads: CASIGSGASYNEQFF. CDR3 in DNA: TGTGCCAGCATTGGGAGCGGGGCCTCCTACAATGAGCAGTTCTTC.

About this clone: A junction boundary mismatches the germline segment, possibly from a read error. V and J are TRBV6-8 and TRBJ1-4; TRBD1 is a possible D gene (6 bases). Germline values: CDR1 MNHGY, CDR2 SAAAGT. The CDR3 is made up of 16 amino acids. This chain's CDR3 is CAISRDTQSTNEKLFF. CDR3 in DNA: TGTGCCATCAGTAGGGACACGCAATCAACTAATGAAAAACTGTTTTTT.

The chain joins TRBV6-8 to TRBJ1-6, with TRBD1 as a possible D gene (5 bases). The germline CDR1 and CDR2 sequences are MNHGY and SAAAGT. CDR3 length: 15 amino acids. Trimming removed 7 bases at V and 0 bases at J, with 10 bases between. CDR3 residues: CASKSDSSYNSPLHF. The CDR3 DNA reads TGTGCCAGCAAAAGTGACAGCTCCTATAATTCACCCCTCCACTTT.

The rearrangement joins TRBV18 to TRBJ2-3; the match to TRBD1 covers 7 bases. V gave up 3 bases and J gave up 4 bases; unmatched junction bases: 10. Looked up from germline, CDR1 is KGHSH and CDR2 is LQKENI. This CDR3 is built from 16 residues. The DNA of the CDR3 is TGTGCCAGCTCACCGGTGGATCGACAGGGTGCAGATACGCAGTATTTT. This gives the protein CASSPVDRQGADTQYF. Drawing the rest from reference TRBV18 and TRBJ2-3, the complete variable domain is NAGVMQNPRHLVRRRGQEARLRCSPMKGHSHVYWYRQLPEEGLKFMVYLQKENIIDESGMPKERFSAEFPKEGPSILRIQQVVRGDSAAYFCASSPVDRQGADTQYFGPGTRLTVL.

The genes are TRBV7-2 and TRBJ2-7; D gene uncertain. CDR1 and CDR2 from the germline V gene are SGHTA and FQGNSA. Between the trimmed V and J ends, which lost 6 bases and 7 bases, there was a span of 16 bases. The CDR3 consists of 13 residues. The CDR3 sequence: CASSHRPPQEQYF. In nucleotides, the CDR3 is TGTGCCAGCAGTCATCGTCCCCCCCAGGAGCAGTACTTC.

This chain uses TRBV11-3 with TRBJ1-6; TRBD1 aligns across 8 bases. Germline values: CDR1 SGHNT, CDR2 YENEEA. This CDR3 region has 16 residues. The V gene end was trimmed by 0 bases and the J gene end by 3 bases; junction bases not matched to a gene: 1. In nucleotides, the CDR3 is TGTGCCAGCAGCTTAGACGGGACAGGCTATAATTCACCCCTCCACTTT. Its protein product is CASSLDGTGYNSPLHF.

The rearrangement uses TRBV19 and TRBJ1-1, with D hard to call. Between the trimmed V and J ends, which lost 3 bases and 5 bases, there was a span of 4 bases. The germline gives CDR1 LNHDA, CDR2 SQIVND (reference sequence). The CDR3 is 11 residues long. Written as DNA, the CDR3 is TGTGCCAGTAGTATGGGGACTGAAGCTTTCTTT. This sequence encodes CASSMGTEAFF.